The entry below gives a single TCR beta chain sequence along with its context. CDR1 and CDR2 from the germline V gene are SQVTM and ANQGSEA. After removal of 2 bases from V and 4 bases from J, the junction contained 20 bases not matched to a gene. This CDR3 has 19 amino acids. Libraries were prepared by immunoSEQ multiplex PCR; TCRdb keeps only in-frame clonotypes and omits some of them. Of around 620,000 clones in the sample, around 89% were seen once. These data are taken from a study of blood T cell repertoires in COVID-19. The receptor's source is a woman aged 18-29 years with acute or convalescent COVID-19. The material sequenced was peripheral blood. The genes are TRBV29-1 and TRBJ1-1; TRBD1 agrees at 9 bases. The CDR3 region has the DNA TGCAGCGTTGAAAGTAAGGGACCGGGACAGGGTGAGGAAGGCACTGAAGCTTTCTTT. Translated: CSVESKGPGQGEEGTEAFF.